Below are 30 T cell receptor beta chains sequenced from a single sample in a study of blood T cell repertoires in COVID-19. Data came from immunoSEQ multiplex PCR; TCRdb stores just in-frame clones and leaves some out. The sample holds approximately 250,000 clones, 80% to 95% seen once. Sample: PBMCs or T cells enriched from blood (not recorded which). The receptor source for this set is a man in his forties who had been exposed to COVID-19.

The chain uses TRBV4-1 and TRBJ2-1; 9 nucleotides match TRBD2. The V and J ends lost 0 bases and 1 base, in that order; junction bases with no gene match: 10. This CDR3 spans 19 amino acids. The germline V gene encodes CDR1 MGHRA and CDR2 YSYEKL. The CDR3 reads CASSQDPAGGRGSYNEQFF. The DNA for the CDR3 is TGCGCCAGCAGCCAAGATCCAGCGGGAGGCCGAGGGTCCTACAATGAGCAGTTCTTC.

The chain's CDR3 is CASSHPGGNTIYF. CDR3 coding DNA: TGTGCCAGCAGCCACCCCGGGGGGAACACCATATATTTT. The V gene is TRBV12-3 or TRBV12-4, the J gene TRBJ1-3; D may be TRBD1 (5 bases). The CDR3 runs 13 residues. V shed 6 bases and J shed 7 bases, with 13 bases lying between them.

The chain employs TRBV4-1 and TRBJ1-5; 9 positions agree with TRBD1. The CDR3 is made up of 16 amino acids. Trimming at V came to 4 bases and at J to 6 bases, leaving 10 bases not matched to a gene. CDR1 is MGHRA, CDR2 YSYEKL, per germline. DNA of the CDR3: TGCGCCAGCAGCCGGCCGGGACAGGGACGGGGTCAGCCCCAGCATTTT. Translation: CASSRPGQGRGQPQHF.

The CDR3 nucleotides read TGCAGCGTTGGTCGGGGGGAATGGACAGATACGCAGTATTTT. Translation: CSVGRGEWTDTQYF. J is TRBJ2-3 and V is TRBV29-1, with 7 positions matching TRBD2. The CDR3 sequence is 14 residues long. The V segment lost 4 bases and the J segment 3 bases; nucleotides outside the gene matches: 7. Germline loops: CDR1 SQVTM, CDR2 ANQGSEA.

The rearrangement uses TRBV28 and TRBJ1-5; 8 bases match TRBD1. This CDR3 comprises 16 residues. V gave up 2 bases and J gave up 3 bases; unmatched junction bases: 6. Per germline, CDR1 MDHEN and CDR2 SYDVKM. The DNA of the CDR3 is TGTGCCAGCAGTTTACCCCAGACAGGGGCCAATCAGCCCCAGCATTTT. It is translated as CASSLPQTGANQPQHF.

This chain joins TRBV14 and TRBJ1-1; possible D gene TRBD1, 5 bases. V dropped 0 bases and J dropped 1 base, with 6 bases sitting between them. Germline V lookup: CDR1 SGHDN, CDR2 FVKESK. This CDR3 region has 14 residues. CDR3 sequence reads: CASSQETANTEAFF. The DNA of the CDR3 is TGTGCCAGCAGCCAAGAGACAGCGAACACTGAAGCTTTCTTT.

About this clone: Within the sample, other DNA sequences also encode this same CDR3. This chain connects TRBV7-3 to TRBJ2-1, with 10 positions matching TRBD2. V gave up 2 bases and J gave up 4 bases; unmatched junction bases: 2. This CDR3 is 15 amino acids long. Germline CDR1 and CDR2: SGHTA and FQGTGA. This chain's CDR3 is CASSLLAGVYNEQFF. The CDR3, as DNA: TGTGCCAGCAGCTTACTAGCGGGAGTGTACAATGAGCAGTTCTTC. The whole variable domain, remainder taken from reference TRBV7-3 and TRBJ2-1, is GAGVSQTPSNKVTEKGKYVELRCDPISGHTALYWYRQSLGQGPEFLIYFQGTGAADDSGLPNDRFFAVRPEGSVSTLKIQRTERGDSAVYLCASSLLAGVYNEQFFGPGTRLTVL.

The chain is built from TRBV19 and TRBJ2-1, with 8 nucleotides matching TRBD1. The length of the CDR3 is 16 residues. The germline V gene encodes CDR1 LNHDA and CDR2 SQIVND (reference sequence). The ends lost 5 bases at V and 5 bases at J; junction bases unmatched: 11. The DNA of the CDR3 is TGTGCCAGTAGTCAGGGGGCAGGGGTTTTAGACAATGAGCAGTTCTTC. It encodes CASSQGAGVLDNEQFF.

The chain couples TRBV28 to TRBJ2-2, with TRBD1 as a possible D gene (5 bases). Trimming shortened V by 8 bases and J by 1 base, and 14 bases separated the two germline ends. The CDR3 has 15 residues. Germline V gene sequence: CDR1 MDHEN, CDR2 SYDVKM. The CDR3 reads CASGPGQENTGELFF. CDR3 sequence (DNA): TGTGCCAGCGGCCCAGGGCAGGAGAACACCGGGGAGCTGTTTTTT.

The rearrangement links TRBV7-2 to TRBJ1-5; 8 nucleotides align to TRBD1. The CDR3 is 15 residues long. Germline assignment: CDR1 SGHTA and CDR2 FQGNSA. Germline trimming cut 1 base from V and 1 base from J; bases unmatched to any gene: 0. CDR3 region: CASSLGTGSNQPQHF. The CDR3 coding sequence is TGTGCCAGCAGCTTAGGGACAGGGAGCAATCAGCCCCAGCATTTT.

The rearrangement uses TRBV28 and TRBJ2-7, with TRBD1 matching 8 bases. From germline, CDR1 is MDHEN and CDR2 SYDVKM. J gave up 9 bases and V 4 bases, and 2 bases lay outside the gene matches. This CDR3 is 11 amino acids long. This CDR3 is CASSSGQAQYF. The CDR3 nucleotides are TGTGCCAGCAGTTCGGGACAGGCGCAGTACTTC.

Written as DNA, the CDR3 is TGTGCCAGCAGCTTACGGGACAGTTACAATGAGCAGTTCTTC. Its translation: CASSLRDSYNEQFF. The V call is TRBV7-3, the J call TRBJ2-1; 7 nucleotides match TRBD1. Germline V gene data show CDR1 as SGHTA and CDR2 as FQGTGA. J gave up 4 bases and V 2 bases, and 2 bases lay outside the gene matches. The CDR3 covers 14 residues.

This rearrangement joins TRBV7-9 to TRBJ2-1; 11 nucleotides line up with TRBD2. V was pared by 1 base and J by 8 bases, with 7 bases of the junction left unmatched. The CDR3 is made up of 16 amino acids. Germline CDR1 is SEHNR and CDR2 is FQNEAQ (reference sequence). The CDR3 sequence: CASSLETSGTGYEQFF. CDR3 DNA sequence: TGTGCCAGCAGCTTAGAGACTAGCGGGACAGGATATGAGCAGTTCTTC. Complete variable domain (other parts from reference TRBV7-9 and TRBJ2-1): DTGVSQNPRHKITKRGQNVTFRCDPISEHNRLYWYRQTLGQGPEFLTYFQNEAQLEKSRLLSDRFSAERPKGSFSTLEIQRTEQGDSAMYLCASSLETSGTGYEQFFGPGTRLTVL.

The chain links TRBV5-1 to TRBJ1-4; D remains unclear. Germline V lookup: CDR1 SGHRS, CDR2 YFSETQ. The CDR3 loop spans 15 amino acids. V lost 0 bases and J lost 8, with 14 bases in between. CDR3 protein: CASSLGRPGGEKLFF. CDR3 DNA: TGCGCCAGCAGCTTGGGGCGTCCAGGAGGCGAAAAACTGTTTTTT.

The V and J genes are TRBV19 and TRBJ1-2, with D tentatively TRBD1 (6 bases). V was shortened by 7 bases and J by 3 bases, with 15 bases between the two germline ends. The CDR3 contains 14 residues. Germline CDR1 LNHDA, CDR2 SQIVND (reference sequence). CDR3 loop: CASNRSKGDYGYTF. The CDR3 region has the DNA TGTGCCAGTAATCGAAGTAAGGGGGACTATGGCTACACCTTC. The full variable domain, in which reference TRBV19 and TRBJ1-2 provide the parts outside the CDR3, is DGGITQSPKYLFRKEGQNVTLSCEQNLNHDAMYWYRQDPGQGLRLIYYSQIVNDFQKGDIAEGYSVSREKKESFPLTVTSAQKNPTAFYLCASNRSKGDYGYTFGSGTRLTVV.

CDR3: CATSEQGDINQPQHF. The DNA for the CDR3 is TGTGCCACCAGTGAACAGGGGGATATCAATCAGCCCCAGCATTTT. The chain uses TRBV24-1 and TRBJ1-5; 8 bases line up with TRBD1. This CDR3 is built from 15 residues. The V and J ends lost 4 bases and 3 bases, in that order; junction bases with no gene match: 4. Germline lookup yields CDR1 KGHDR and CDR2 SFDVKD.

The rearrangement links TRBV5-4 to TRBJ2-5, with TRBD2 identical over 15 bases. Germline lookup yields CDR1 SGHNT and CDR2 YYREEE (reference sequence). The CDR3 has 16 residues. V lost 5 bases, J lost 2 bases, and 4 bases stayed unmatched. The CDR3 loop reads CASRYGLAGGQETQYF. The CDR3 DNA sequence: TGTGCCAGCAGATATGGACTAGCGGGAGGGCAAGAGACCCAGTACTTC.

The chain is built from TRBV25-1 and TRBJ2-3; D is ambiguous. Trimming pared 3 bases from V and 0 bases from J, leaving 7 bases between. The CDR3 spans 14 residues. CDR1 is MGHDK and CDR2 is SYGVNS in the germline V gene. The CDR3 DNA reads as TGTGCCAGCAGTGAGGGCCCGAGCACAGATACGCAGTATTTT. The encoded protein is CASSEGPSTDTQYF. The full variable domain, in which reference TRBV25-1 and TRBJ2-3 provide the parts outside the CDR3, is EADIYQTPRYLVIGTGKKITLECSQTMGHDKMYWYQQDPGMELHLIHYSYGVNSTEKGDLSSESTVSRIRTEHFPLTLESARPSHTSQYLCASSEGPSTDTQYFGPGTRLTVL.

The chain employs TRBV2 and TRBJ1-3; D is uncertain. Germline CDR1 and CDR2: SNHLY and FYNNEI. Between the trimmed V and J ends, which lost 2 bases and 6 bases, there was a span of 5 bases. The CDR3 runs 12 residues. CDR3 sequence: CASSESSNTIYF. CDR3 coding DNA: TGTGCCAGCAGTGAATCTTCAAACACCATATATTTT.

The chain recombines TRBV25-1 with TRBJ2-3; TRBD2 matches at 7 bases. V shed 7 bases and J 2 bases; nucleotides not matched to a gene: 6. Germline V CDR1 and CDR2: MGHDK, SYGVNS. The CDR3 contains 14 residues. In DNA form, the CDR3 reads TGTGCCAGCAAGAAGGGAGGGTCCACAGATACGCAGTATTTT. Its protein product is CASKKGGSTDTQYF.

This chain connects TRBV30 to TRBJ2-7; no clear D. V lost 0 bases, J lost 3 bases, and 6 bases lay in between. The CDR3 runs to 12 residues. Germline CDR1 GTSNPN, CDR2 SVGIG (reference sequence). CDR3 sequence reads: CAWSVPGYEQYF. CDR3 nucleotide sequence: TGTGCCTGGAGTGTACCAGGCTACGAGCAGTACTTC.

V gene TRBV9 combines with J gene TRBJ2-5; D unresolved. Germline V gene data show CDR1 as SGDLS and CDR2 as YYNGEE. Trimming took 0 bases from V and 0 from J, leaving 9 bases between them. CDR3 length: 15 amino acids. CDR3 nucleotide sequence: TGTGCCAGCAGCGTAGGTGTACAGAACCAAGAGACCCAGTACTTC. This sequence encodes CASSVGVQNQETQYF.

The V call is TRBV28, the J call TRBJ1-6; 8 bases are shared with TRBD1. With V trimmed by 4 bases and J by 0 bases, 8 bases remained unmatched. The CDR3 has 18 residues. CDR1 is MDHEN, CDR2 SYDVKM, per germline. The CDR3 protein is CASSSSWTGSSYNSPLHF. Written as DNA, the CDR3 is TGTGCCAGCAGTTCCTCCTGGACAGGGAGCTCCTATAATTCACCCCTCCACTTT.

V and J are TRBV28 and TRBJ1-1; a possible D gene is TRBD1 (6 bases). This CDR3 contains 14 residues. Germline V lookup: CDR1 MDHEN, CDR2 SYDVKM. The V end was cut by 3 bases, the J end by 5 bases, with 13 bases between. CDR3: CASSFREGVTEAFF. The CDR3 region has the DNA TGTGCCAGCAGTTTCAGGGAGGGGGTAACTGAAGCTTTCTTT.

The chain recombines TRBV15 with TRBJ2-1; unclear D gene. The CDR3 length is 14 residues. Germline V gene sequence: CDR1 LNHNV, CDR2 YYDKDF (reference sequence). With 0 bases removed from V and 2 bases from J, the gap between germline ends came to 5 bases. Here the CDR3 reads CATSRDPAYNEQFF. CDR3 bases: TGTGCCACCAGCAGAGATCCGGCCTACAATGAGCAGTTCTTC. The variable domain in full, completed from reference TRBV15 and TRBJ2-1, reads DAMVIQNPRYQVTQFGKPVTLSCSQTLNHNVMYWYQQKSSQAPKLLFHYYDKDFNNEADTPDNFQSRRPNTSFCFLDIRSPGLGDTAMYLCATSRDPAYNEQFFGPGTRLTVL.

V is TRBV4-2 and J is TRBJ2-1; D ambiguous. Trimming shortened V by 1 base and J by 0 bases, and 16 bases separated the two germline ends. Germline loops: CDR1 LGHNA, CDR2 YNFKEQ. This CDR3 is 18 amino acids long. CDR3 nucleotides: TGTGCCAGCAGCCAAGTGCTTACCTCACAAAGCTCCTACAATGAGCAGTTCTTC. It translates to CASSQVLTSQSSYNEQFF.

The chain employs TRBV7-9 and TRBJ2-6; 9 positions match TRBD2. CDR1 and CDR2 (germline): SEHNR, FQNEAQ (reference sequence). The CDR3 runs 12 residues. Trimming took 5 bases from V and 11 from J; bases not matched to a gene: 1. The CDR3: CASSRGRDVLTF. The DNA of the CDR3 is TGTGCCAGCAGCCGCGGGAGGGACGTCCTGACTTTC.

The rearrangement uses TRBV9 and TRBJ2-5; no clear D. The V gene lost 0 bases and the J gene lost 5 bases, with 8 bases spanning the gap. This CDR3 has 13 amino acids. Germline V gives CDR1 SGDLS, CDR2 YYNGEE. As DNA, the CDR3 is TGTGCCAGCAGCGTAGATTTGCGGGAGACCCAGTACTTC. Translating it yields CASSVDLRETQYF.

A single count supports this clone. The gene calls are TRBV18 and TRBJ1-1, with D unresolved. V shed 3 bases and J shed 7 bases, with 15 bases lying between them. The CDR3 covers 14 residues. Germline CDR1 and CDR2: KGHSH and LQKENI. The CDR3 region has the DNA TGTGCCAGCTCACCTAGCTTAGAGGTTTTTGAAGCTTTCTTT. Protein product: CASSPSLEVFEAFF.

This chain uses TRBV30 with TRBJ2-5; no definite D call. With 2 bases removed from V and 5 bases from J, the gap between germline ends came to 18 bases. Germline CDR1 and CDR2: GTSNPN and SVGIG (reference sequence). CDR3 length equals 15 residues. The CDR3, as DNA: TGTGCCTGGAGTCCTCCCCCGGGTGTAAGGGAGACCCAGTACTTC. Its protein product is CAWSPPPGVRETQYF.